The 20 T cell receptor beta chains in this list originate from one sample, sequenced in a study of early T cells in non-severe SARS-CoV-2 infection (dated by TCRdb to the early 2020s). Receptor libraries were prepared by 5' RACE. Instrument used: NextSeq 500. TCRdb's own reprocessing of the public reads used fastp at Q25 and MiXCR and kept productive beta chains. Rows merge per CDR3 protein into single entries with the most common DNA and genes. The sample includes approximately 50,000 distinct CDR3 sequences, with roughly 8.2% observed a single time. The ten largest clones take up approximately 4.6% of the sample. The specimen was whole blood. The receptors derive from an adult who was a healthcare worker with PCR-confirmed SARS-CoV-2 infection or an uninfected control (not recorded which).

The genes are TRBV20-1 and TRBJ2-3, with 11 bases fitting TRBD2. The CDR3 length is 14 residues. J lost 8 bases, V lost 6 bases, and 10 bases had no gene match. Per germline, CDR1 DFQATT and CDR2 SNEGSKA (reference sequence). The CDR3 region has the DNA TGCAGTGCAACACTAGCGGGGGCCGGGGTTACGCAGTATTTT. Translating it yields CSATLAGAGVTQYF.

This clonotype turned up a few times. The CDR3, as DNA: TGCAGTGCTACGAAACTAGCTTTGGAAGGGGATGAGCAGTTCTTC. Its translation: CSATKLALEGDEQFF. This rearrangement joins TRBV20-1 to TRBJ2-1; D may be TRBD2 (6 bases). Trimming removed 4 bases from V and 8 bases from J, with 21 bases in between. The V gene's germline CDR1 is DFQATT and CDR2 SNEGSKA (reference sequence). This CDR3 spans 15 amino acids.

There are a few counts of this clonotype. The CDR3 here is CASSGPQRGDKLFF. In DNA form, the CDR3 reads TGTGCCAGCAGTGGACCTCAGAGGGGGGATAAACTGTTTTTT. V and J are TRBV2 and TRBJ1-4, with D perhaps TRBD1 (6 bases). The CDR3 runs to 14 residues. Germline values: CDR1 SNHLY, CDR2 FYNNEI. Trimming stripped 4 bases from V and 11 bases from J, with 17 bases between.

This clonotype came up many times. This chain links TRBV20-1 with TRBJ2-1; 9 positions match TRBD2. Germline V gene sequence: CDR1 DFQATT, CDR2 SNEGSKA (reference sequence). The CDR3 is 14 residues long. The junction had 9 bases not matched to a gene; V was cut back by 4 bases and J by 8 bases. The CDR3 is CSAIGASGIHEQFF. CDR3 nucleotide sequence: TGCAGTGCTATTGGGGCTAGCGGGATCCATGAGCAGTTCTTC.

The CDR3 nucleotides are TGTGCCAGCTCACCAGCCCGAACAGGGGGCGCAATGAACACTGAAGCTTTCTTT. Amino acid sequence: CASSPARTGGAMNTEAFF. This rearrangement joins TRBV18 to TRBJ1-1; 9 nucleotides agree with TRBD1. V shed 2 bases and J 0 bases; nucleotides not matched to a gene: 10. The CDR3 runs to 18 residues. Looked up from germline, CDR1 is KGHSH and CDR2 is LQKENI.

This clonotype has at least ten counts. The chain uses TRBV28 and TRBJ2-5, with unresolved D. This CDR3 has 13 residues. The V and J ends lost 3 bases and 5 bases respectively, with 10 bases between them. In germline, CDR1 is MDHEN, CDR2 SYDVKM. The CDR3 nucleotides are TGTGCCAGCAGTTTGGTCCCCGGGGAGACCCAGTACTTC. Translating gives CASSLVPGETQYF.

The rearrangement joins TRBV5-5 to TRBJ2-4; no firm D call. This CDR3 comprises 12 residues. Germline loops: CDR1 SGHKS, CDR2 YYEKEE (reference sequence). The ends were cut back, 2 bases at V and 8 bases at J, with 8 bases in the middle. The CDR3 sequence: CASSFPEDIQYF. The CDR3 coding sequence is TGTGCCAGCAGCTTCCCTGAGGACATTCAGTACTTC.

This clonotype was observed a handful of times. The rearrangement uses TRBV5-1 and TRBJ2-1; TRBD2 matches at 7 bases. Germline V gives CDR1 SGHRS, CDR2 YFSETQ. This CDR3 is built from 16 residues. The V segment lost 0 bases and the J segment 7 bases; nucleotides outside the gene matches: 10. CDR3 nucleotides: TGCGCCAGCAGCTTGGGAGGTATCGGGAGGAGGAATGAGCAGTTCTTC. Translating it yields CASSLGGIGRRNEQFF.

This clonotype appeared a few times. The gene calls are TRBV20-1 and TRBJ1-2; unclear D gene. V was clipped by 3 bases and J by 8 bases, with 10 bases between them. The V gene's germline CDR1 is DFQATT and CDR2 SNEGSKA (reference sequence). This CDR3 is built from 11 residues. The CDR3 sequence is CSARVGRGYTF. Written as DNA, the CDR3 is TGCAGTGCTAGGGTCGGCAGGGGCTACACCTTC.

This clonotype was recorded at least ten times. The chain uses TRBV11-2 and TRBJ2-5, with unresolved D. Germline V gene sequence: CDR1 SGHAT, CDR2 FQNNGV. The CDR3 runs 13 residues. With 1 base removed from V and 5 bases from J, the gap between germline ends came to 8 bases. The CDR3 nucleotides are TGTGCCAGCAGCTTAGGGTTGGTCGAGACCCAGTACTTC. This translates into CASSLGLVETQYF. The full variable domain, in which reference TRBV11-2 and TRBJ2-5 provide the parts outside the CDR3, is EAGVAQSPRYKIIEKRQSVAFWCNPISGHATLYWYQQILGQGPKLLIQFQNNGVVDDSQLPKDRFSAERLKGVDSTLKIQPAKLEDSAVYLCASSLGLVETQYFGPGTRLLVL.

This clonotype was detected a few times. V gene TRBV3-1 combines with J gene TRBJ2-7; D is ambiguous. Trimming took 1 base from V and 5 from J, leaving 3 bases between them. This CDR3 region has 11 residues. CDR1 and CDR2 from the germline V gene are LGHDT and YNNKEL (reference sequence). The CDR3 nucleotides read TGTGCCAGCAGCCAAGGGGACGAGCAGTACTTC. This sequence encodes CASSQGDEQYF.

This clonotype was recorded at least ten times. The chain carries TRBV3-1 and TRBJ1-3, with TRBD1 identical over 10 bases. The germline V gene encodes CDR1 LGHDT and CDR2 YNNKEL (reference sequence). V dropped 6 bases and J dropped 2; count of bases not matched to a gene: 4. The CDR3 loop spans 15 amino acids. CDR3 loop: CASSRGTGAGNTIYF. The CDR3, as DNA: TGTGCCAGCAGTCGGGGGACAGGGGCTGGAAACACCATATATTTT. The entire variable domain, with the rest obtained from reference TRBV3-1 and TRBJ1-3, is as follows: DTAVSQTPKYLVTQMGNDKSIKCEQNLGHDTMYWYKQDSKKFLKIMFSYNNKELIINETVPNRFSPKSPDKAHLNLHINSLELGDSAVYFCASSRGTGAGNTIYFGEGSWLTVV.

This clonotype was found many times. The chain links TRBV27 to TRBJ1-1; D might be TRBD1 (5 bases). Germline V gives CDR1 MNHEY, CDR2 SMNVEV (reference sequence). CDR3 size: 13 residues. Trimming took 4 bases from V and 0 from J, leaving 6 bases between them. In nucleotides, the CDR3 is TGTGCCAGCAGTTCGACAGTGAACACTGAAGCTTTCTTT. As protein: CASSSTVNTEAFF.

V gene TRBV13 combines with J gene TRBJ2-2; possibly TRBD1 for D (6 bases). Trimming left V 4 bases short and J 6 bases short, with 9 bases between. The germline V gene encodes CDR1 PRHDT and CDR2 FYEKMQ (reference sequence). This CDR3 has 13 residues. CDR3 in DNA: TGTGCCAGCAGCTCGGACAGATCCGGGGAGCTGTTTTTT. It specifies CASSSDRSGELFF.

This clonotype has ten or more counts. The chain joins TRBV7-6 to TRBJ2-3; D is uncertain. The CDR3 spans 12 residues. V dropped 3 bases and J dropped 14 bases, with 15 bases sitting between them. CDR1 and CDR2 (germline): SGHVS, FNYEAQ. CDR3 DNA: TGTGCCAGCAGCTTTGGGAACATGGCCCCGTATTTT. Its translation is CASSFGNMAPYF. Based on the CDR3 plus reference TRBV7-6 and TRBJ2-3, the full variable domain is GAGVSQSPRYKVTKRGQDVALRCDPISGHVSLYWYRQALGQGPEFLTYFNYEAQQDKSGLPNDRFSAERPEGSISTLTIQRTEQRDSAMYRCASSFGNMAPYFGPGTRLTVL.

The J gene is TRBJ2-7, the V gene TRBV20-1; D is unresolved. V was trimmed by 0 bases and J by 4 bases, leaving 19 bases between them. CDR3 length equals 16 residues. CDR1 and CDR2 (germline): DFQATT, SNEGSKA (reference sequence). The CDR3 is CSARERMRTVGYEQYF. The DNA for the CDR3 is TGCAGTGCTAGAGAGAGGATGCGGACGGTGGGGTACGAGCAGTACTTC.

This clonotype was detected a few times. V usage is TRBV14 and J usage is TRBJ1-3; the D is unclear. The CDR3 extends over 14 amino acids. V was shortened by 2 bases and J by 3 bases, with 8 bases between the two germline ends. Germline V gives CDR1 SGHDN, CDR2 FVKESK. This CDR3 reads CASSQWLYGNTIYF. The CDR3 DNA follows: TGTGCCAGCAGCCAATGGCTTTATGGAAACACCATATATTTT.

The chain combines TRBV7-6 with TRBJ2-1; D is ambiguous. V lost 4 bases and J lost 5, with 18 bases in between. Germline V lookup: CDR1 SGHVS, CDR2 FNYEAQ. The CDR3 is made up of 16 amino acids. CDR3 loop: CASSSRRGPGDNEQFF. CDR3 coding DNA: TGTGCCAGCAGCTCGAGGCGAGGTCCAGGCGACAATGAGCAGTTCTTC.

Many counts were recorded for this clonotype. The V call is TRBV5-1, the J call TRBJ2-3; TRBD1 is a possible D gene (6 bases). From germline, CDR1 is SGHRS and CDR2 YFSETQ. This CDR3 region has 13 residues. The V end lost 0 bases, the J end lost 4 bases, and 6 bases lay between the germline ends. CDR3 DNA sequence: TGCGCCAGCAGCTTGGAGGGGGCAGATACGCAGTATTTT. This sequence encodes CASSLEGADTQYF.

This chain links TRBV7-8 with TRBJ1-5; D remains unclear. V gave up 5 bases and J gave up 4 bases, with 9 bases separating them. This CDR3 region has 13 residues. In germline, CDR1 is SGHVS, CDR2 FQNEAQ. The DNA for the CDR3 is TGTGCCAGCAGCCCAGCGGGGAATCAGCCCCAGCATTTT. Translating gives CASSPAGNQPQHF.